This T cell receptor beta chain was documented in a study of T-cell reconstitution after alpha-beta-depleted transplantation in children. Unique molecular identifiers were incorporated when the TCRbeta library was constructed. TCRdb ran MiXCR on the PCR reads and lists one entry per CDR3 protein. The data show 440,000 or so distinct CDR3 sequences, approximately 10% seen once. Germline V gene lookup returns CDR1 LNHNV and CDR2 YYDKDF (reference sequence). V lost 6 bases, J lost 0 bases, and 3 bases lay in between. This CDR3 contains 13 residues. The clonotype was recovered from a human donor who donated a stem cell graft to a child with acute myeloid leukemia. The chain joins TRBV15 to TRBJ2-6, with D hard to call. Material: PBMCs from the stem cell graft donor, obtained from the stem cell graft. CDR3 in amino acids: CATRSSGANVLTF. The CDR3 DNA is TGTGCCACCAGGAGCTCTGGGGCCAACGTCCTGACTTTC.